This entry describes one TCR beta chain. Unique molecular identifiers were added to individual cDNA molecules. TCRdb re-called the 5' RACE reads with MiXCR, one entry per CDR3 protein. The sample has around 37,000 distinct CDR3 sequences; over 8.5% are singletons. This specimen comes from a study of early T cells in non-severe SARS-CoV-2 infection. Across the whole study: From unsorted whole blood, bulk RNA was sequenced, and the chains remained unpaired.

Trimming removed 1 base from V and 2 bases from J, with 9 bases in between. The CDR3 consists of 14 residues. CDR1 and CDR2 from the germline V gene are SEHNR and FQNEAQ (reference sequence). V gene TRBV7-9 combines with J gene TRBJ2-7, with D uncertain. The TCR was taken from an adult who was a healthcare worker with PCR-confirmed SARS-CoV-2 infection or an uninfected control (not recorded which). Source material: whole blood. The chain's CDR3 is CASSLGRSTYEQYF. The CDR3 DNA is TGTGCCAGCAGCTTAGGAAGATCTACCTACGAGCAGTACTTC.